These 28 T cell receptor beta chains were all obtained from the same sample, sequenced in a study of regulatory T cells in long-lasting Graves disease. To make TCR beta libraries, researchers used iRepertoire HTBI primers and Arm-PCR of CDR3 regions. One entry per CDR3 protein, called by TCRdb with MiXCR from the multiplex PCR reads. The sample lists about 420,000 distinct CDR3 sequences; over 15% were seen once. Regarding time point: newly diagnosed GD, antithyroid drugs for less than 3 months. Construction of the TCR library relied on RNA isolated from PBMCs. The data also belong to a second study, concerning T cells in Graves' hyperthyroidism and ophthalmopathy.

The sample consisted of peripheral blood mononuclear cells (PBMCs), taken at new diagnosis, from a patient treated with antithyroid drugs. Every receptor here comes from a woman younger than 30 with Graves disease.

This clonotype showed up just a few times. This chain uses TRBV15 with TRBJ2-2; D is possibly TRBD1 (5 bases). V was clipped by 1 base and J by 1 base, with 10 bases between them. The CDR3 totals 16 residues. Looked up from germline, CDR1 is LNHNV and CDR2 is YYDKDF (reference sequence). The CDR3 loop reads CATSRVLGQNTGELFF. The CDR3 DNA reads TGTGCCACCAGCAGAGTGTTGGGGCAGAACACCGGGGAGCTGTTTTTT.

This clonotype has ten or more counts. CDR3: CAWSSGGRYSNQPQHF. The CDR3 DNA sequence: TGTGCCTGGAGTTCGGGGGGCAGATATAGCAATCAGCCCCAGCATTTT. The V and J genes are TRBV30 and TRBJ1-5; D perhaps matches TRBD1 (6 bases). Trimming cost V 2 bases and J 0 bases, with 14 bases left between them. The CDR3 length is 16 residues. Per germline, CDR1 GTSNPN and CDR2 SVGIG (reference sequence).

This clonotype was counted between two and nine times. This rearrangement joins TRBV18 to TRBJ2-1; 7 bases map to TRBD2. Germline values: CDR1 KGHSH, CDR2 LQKENI. The trim removed 3 bases at V and 9 bases at J, leaving 2 bases unmatched. The CDR3 consists of 12 residues. This CDR3 reads CASSPTSFEQFF. CDR3 DNA sequence: TGTGCCAGCTCACCGACTAGCTTTGAGCAGTTCTTC.

This clonotype was recorded many times. This may arise from a read error, as a much more abundant clone is one base away. The CDR3 bases are TGTGCCAGCACTCTCGGGGAGAACACTGAAGCTTTCTTT. This codes for CASTLGENTEAFF. V usage is TRBV6-1 and J usage is TRBJ1-1, with D uncertain. This CDR3 comprises 13 residues. Trimming pared 7 bases from V and 1 base from J, leaving 10 bases between. Germline assignment: CDR1 MNHNS and CDR2 SASEGT.

J is TRBJ2-2 and V is TRBV6-1, with 8 bases aligning to TRBD1. The V gene's germline CDR1 is MNHNS and CDR2 SASEGT. J lost 6 bases, V lost 6 bases, and 6 bases had no gene match. The CDR3 has 14 residues. The CDR3 loop reads CASRGRGLSGELFF. DNA for the CDR3: TGTGCCAGCAGGGGCAGGGGGCTTTCCGGGGAGCTGTTTTTT.

This clonotype was recorded at least ten times. The chain combines TRBV7-9 with TRBJ2-1, with 8 positions matching TRBD2. The J segment lost 0 bases and the V segment lost 4 bases, leaving 5 bases of the junction unmatched. CDR3 length: 16 residues. The V gene's germline CDR1 is SEHNR and CDR2 FQNEAQ (reference sequence). CDR3 in DNA: TGTGCCAGCAGCTCCCGCGGGAGGACCTCCTACAATGAGCAGTTCTTC. It translates to CASSSRGRTSYNEQFF.

The sample holds one count of this clonotype. The chain uses TRBV7-9 and TRBJ2-1; 15 nucleotides match TRBD2. Trimming removed 5 bases from V and 10 bases from J; junction bases left unmatched: 9. Germline V lookup: CDR1 SEHNR, CDR2 FQNEAQ (reference sequence). This CDR3 has 16 amino acids. The CDR3 reads CASSKPGLAGGEEQFF. The CDR3 DNA reads as TGTGCCAGCAGCAAGCCGGGACTAGCGGGAGGAGAAGAGCAGTTCTTC.

This clonotype was detected many times. This chain connects TRBV30 to TRBJ2-2; possibly TRBD1 for D (6 bases). CDR3 length equals 15 residues. The germline gives CDR1 GTSNPN, CDR2 SVGIG (reference sequence). V lost 4 bases to trimming and J lost 2 bases, with 14 bases between them. CDR3 region: CAWNPMTGNTGELFF. The CDR3 bases are TGTGCCTGGAATCCGATGACAGGCAACACCGGGGAGCTGTTTTTT.

This clonotype appeared many times. The missing conserved phenylalanine or tryptophan at the end of this CDR3 makes a read error likely. This chain uses TRBV12-3 or TRBV12-4 with TRBJ1-5; D is uncertain. The V and J ends lost 3 bases and 1 base respectively, with 10 bases between them. There are 15 residues in the CDR3. DNA for the CDR3: TGTGCCAGCAGTTTTAACAGTGGGAGCAATCAGCCCCAGCATTCT. Protein: CASSFNSGSNQPQHS.

The J gene is TRBJ2-1, the V gene TRBV9; weak D call: TRBD1 (6 bases). The germline CDR1 and CDR2 sequences are SGDLS and YYNGEE. The CDR3 runs to 14 residues. Between the trimmed V and J ends, which lost 0 bases and 3 bases, there was a span of 7 bases. The CDR3 DNA sequence: TGTGCCAGCAGCGTAGAGACAGGCTACAATGAGCAGTTCTTC. Encoded protein: CASSVETGYNEQFF. The full variable domain, rest sourced from reference TRBV9 and TRBJ2-1, is DSGVTQTPKHLITATGQRVTLRCSPRSGDLSVYWYQQSLDQGLQFLIQYYNGEERAKGNILERFSAQQFPDLHSELNLSSLELGDSALYFCASSVETGYNEQFFGPGTRLTVL.

This clonotype has at least ten counts. This sequence joins TRBV20-1 and TRBJ2-7; D remains ambiguous. Germline-derived CDR1 and CDR2 are DFQATT and SNEGSKA (reference sequence). V was pared by 6 bases and J by 5 bases, with 14 bases between. The CDR3 is 12 amino acids. The CDR3 region has the DNA TGCAGTGCCGTAGGTCCGTTCGACGAGCAGTACTTC. The encoded protein is CSAVGPFDEQYF.

The V call is TRBV7-9, the J call TRBJ2-5; no firm D call. With 3 bases removed from V and 5 bases from J, the gap between germline ends came to 13 bases. Germline V gene lookup returns CDR1 SEHNR and CDR2 FQNEAQ (reference sequence). The CDR3 runs to 14 residues. DNA of the CDR3: TGTGCCAGCAGCTTTCTTACAGCCTGGGAGACCCAGTACTTC. This codes for CASSFLTAWETQYF.

The V call is TRBV4-2, the J call TRBJ2-2; 13 bases are shared with TRBD2. Germline trimming cut 3 bases from V and 4 bases from J; bases unmatched to any gene: 2. CDR1 and CDR2 (germline): LGHNA, YNFKEQ. The CDR3 runs 16 residues. The DNA of the CDR3 is TGTGCCAGCAGCCATGGACTAGCGGGAGTCACCGGGGAGCTGTTTTTT. It yields the protein CASSHGLAGVTGELFF.

This clonotype was detected ten times or more. For the CDR3, the DNA is TGTGCCAGCAGCTCCGGGACTAGCGGGAGAACCACGTGGCCCTACGAGCAGTACTTC. Protein sequence: CASSSGTSGRTTWPYEQYF. The chain combines TRBV7-6 with TRBJ2-7; 14 bases are a match to TRBD2. Unmatched junction bases numbered 13, after V lost 4 bases and J lost 2 bases. The CDR3 contains 19 residues. Germline CDR1 and CDR2: SGHVS and FNYEAQ.

The rearrangement joins TRBV6-2 or TRBV6-3 to TRBJ2-2; 13 nucleotides line up with TRBD2. CDR3 size: 19 residues. CDR1 is MNHEY and CDR2 is SVGEGT in the germline V gene. Trimming cost V 2 bases and J 7 bases; bases outside gene matches: 13. The CDR3 here is CASSYLKGLAGPIGGELFF. The CDR3 DNA reads as TGTGCCAGCAGTTACCTAAAGGGACTAGCGGGACCGATCGGCGGGGAGCTGTTTTTT.

This clonotype occurred many times. This sequence joins TRBV29-1 and TRBJ2-1; 7 bases align to TRBD2. Germline trimming cut 1 base from V and 4 bases from J; bases unmatched to any gene: 13. Germline-derived CDR1 and CDR2 are SQVTM and ANQGSEA. The CDR3 consists of 17 residues. The CDR3 sequence: CSVEGANWGGSYNEQFF. The CDR3 DNA is TGCAGCGTTGAAGGGGCCAACTGGGGCGGGAGTTACAATGAGCAGTTCTTC.

The chain has TRBV29-1 and TRBJ1-2; no reliable D call. The CDR3 extends over 12 amino acids. Trimming left V 5 bases short and J 8 bases short, with 15 bases between. Per the germline V gene, CDR1 is SQVTM and CDR2 is ANQGSEA. The chain's CDR3 is CSVRPASIGYTF. The CDR3 DNA is TGCAGCGTTCGCCCGGCCTCTATCGGCTACACCTTC.

This clonotype was detected many times. The junction shows a germline mismatch at one end, possibly a read error. The chain joins TRBV20-1 to TRBJ2-1, with 7 bases aligning to TRBD1. Germline CDR1 and CDR2: DFQATT and SNEGSKA (reference sequence). This CDR3 has 14 amino acids. This chain's CDR3 is CSARDRVSYNEQFF. CDR3 sequence (DNA): TGCAGTGCGAGAGACAGGGTGTCCTACAATGAGCAGTTCTTC.

The chain combines TRBV7-3 with TRBJ2-3; D perhaps matches TRBD2 (7 bases). Germline CDR1 SGHTA, CDR2 FQGTGA. The CDR3 runs to 15 residues. V lost 3 bases and J 3 bases, leaving 13 bases between the germline ends. The DNA of the CDR3 is TGTGCCAGCAGCTTGTGGGGAGGGGGGACAGATACGCAGTATTTT. The encoded protein is CASSLWGGGTDTQYF.

This clonotype was picked up a small number of times. The V gene is TRBV20-1, the J gene TRBJ1-5, with a tentative D call TRBD1 (6 bases). This CDR3 region has 12 residues. CDR1 is DFQATT and CDR2 is SNEGSKA in the germline V gene (reference sequence). Trimming removed 8 bases at V and 8 bases at J, with 16 bases between. The CDR3 DNA reads as TGCAGTTCAAGGGGGGCGGGAGAGCCCCAGCATTTT. Its translation: CSSRGAGEPQHF.

This clonotype was observed at least ten times. CDR3 sequence (DNA): TGTGCCAGCAGCTTGGGACACGCCACAGATACGCAGTATTTT. Its protein product is CASSLGHATDTQYF. This chain uses TRBV5-5 with TRBJ2-3, with unresolved D. This CDR3 is 14 amino acids long. CDR1 and CDR2 (germline): SGHKS, YYEKEE (reference sequence). Trimming removed 0 bases at V and 2 bases at J, with 7 bases between.

This clonotype was recorded at least ten times. The chain carries TRBV11-2 and TRBJ2-2; D gene unclear. V lost 6 bases and J lost 7, with 6 bases in between. CDR1 is SGHAT, CDR2 FQNNGV, per germline. The CDR3 is 11 residues long. CDR3 in amino acids: CASRGNGELFF. The CDR3 DNA sequence: TGTGCCAGCAGGGGGAACGGGGAGCTGTTTTTT.

This clonotype was detected only a few times. CDR3 sequence: CSVERTTGELFF. CDR3 coding DNA: TGCAGCGTTGAACGTACAACCGGGGAGCTGTTTTTT. The rearrangement uses TRBV29-1 and TRBJ2-2; no reliable D call. The CDR3 consists of 12 residues. Germline V CDR1 and CDR2: SQVTM, ANQGSEA. Trimming took 2 bases from V and 5 from J, leaving 6 bases between them.

This clonotype was detected many times. The chain is built from TRBV15 and TRBJ1-4; D ambiguous. Germline V CDR1 and CDR2: LNHNV, YYDKDF (reference sequence). The CDR3 contains 15 residues. V was pared by 1 base and J by 0 bases, with 6 bases between. The DNA for the CDR3 is TGTGCCACCAGCAGAGGAGGAGCAACTAATGAAAAACTGTTTTTT. Its protein is CATSRGGATNEKLFF.

This clonotype was counted many times. The V and J genes are TRBV6-5 and TRBJ2-7, with D tentatively TRBD1 or TRBD2 (6 bases each). Germline V CDR1 and CDR2: MNHEY, SVGAGI. V lost 2 bases and J 7 bases, leaving 9 bases between the germline ends. The CDR3 contains 12 residues. CDR3: CASSYEGGEQYF. CDR3 DNA: TGTGCCAGCAGTTACGAAGGGGGGGAGCAGTACTTC.

At least ten counts were recorded for this clonotype. The chain employs TRBV20-1 and TRBJ1-5; D remains unclear. The CDR3 loop spans 12 amino acids. From germline, CDR1 is DFQATT and CDR2 SNEGSKA (reference sequence). The V gene lost 5 bases and the J gene lost 16 bases, with 21 bases spanning the gap. Written as DNA, the CDR3 is TGCAGTGCTGGTACCGTAGACTTCCCCAGCCATTTT. It is translated as CSAGTVDFPSHF.

The CDR3 nucleotides read TGTGCCAGCAGCTTAGACGAGGGGGATACGCAGTATTTT. Protein sequence: CASSLDEGDTQYF. The rearrangement uses TRBV11-3 and TRBJ2-3; D could derive from TRBD1 or TRBD2 (5 bases each). The CDR3 runs 13 residues. Germline V CDR1 and CDR2: SGHNT, YENEEA. V was pared by 0 bases and J by 6 bases, with 7 bases between.

This clonotype was seen at least ten times. V and J are TRBV28 and TRBJ2-2; D uncertain. The CDR3 spans 12 residues. From germline, CDR1 is MDHEN and CDR2 SYDVKM. Trimming cost V 3 bases and J 8 bases, with 7 bases left between them. The CDR3 bases are TGTGCCAGCAGTTTGTTAGCAGGGGAGCTGTTTTTT. Amino acid sequence: CASSLLAGELFF.